Each of the 5 T cell receptor beta chains below was sequenced from the same sample in a study of T cells expressing NK-cell markers. After re-calling the 5' RACE reads, TCRdb lists one entry per CDR3 protein, DNA absent. The sample includes 400,000 to 500,000 distinct CDR3 sequences. Source material: blood T cells: a sorted CD56 or NKG2C T cell subset, CD4+ or CD8+ T cells, or bulk PBMC T cells (not recorded which). Every receptor here comes from a woman between 18 and 70 years old in good health.

The J gene is TRBJ1-5, the V gene TRBV15; the TRBD1 assignment by TCRdb is unverifiable without DNA. From germline, CDR1 is LNHNV and CDR2 YYDKDF (reference sequence). The CDR3 runs to 16 residues. The CDR3 region is CATSRSRDIRPQPQHF.

V gene TRBV12-3 or TRBV12-4 combines with J gene TRBJ2-5; TCRdb gives TRBD2 as the D gene, but with no DNA this cannot be confirmed. There are 17 residues in the CDR3. CDR3 sequence reads: CASSLAGGGPSQETQYF.

The chain uses TRBV19 and TRBJ2-2. This CDR3 has 12 residues. CDR1 is LNHDA and CDR2 is SQIVND in the germline V gene (reference sequence). CDR3: CATLTVAGELFF.

CDR3 in amino acids: CASSARQSEAFF. V is TRBV7-9 and J is TRBJ1-1; TCRdb outputs TRBD1, but without DNA this stays unchecked. Germline V CDR1 and CDR2: SEHNR, FQNEAQ (reference sequence). The CDR3 length is 12 residues.

The CDR3 sequence is CSAGGTANTGELFF. This chain joins TRBV20-1 and TRBJ2-2; without DNA, the TCRdb call of TRBD1 cannot be checked. There are 14 residues in the CDR3. The V gene's germline CDR1 is DFQATT and CDR2 SNEGSKA (reference sequence).